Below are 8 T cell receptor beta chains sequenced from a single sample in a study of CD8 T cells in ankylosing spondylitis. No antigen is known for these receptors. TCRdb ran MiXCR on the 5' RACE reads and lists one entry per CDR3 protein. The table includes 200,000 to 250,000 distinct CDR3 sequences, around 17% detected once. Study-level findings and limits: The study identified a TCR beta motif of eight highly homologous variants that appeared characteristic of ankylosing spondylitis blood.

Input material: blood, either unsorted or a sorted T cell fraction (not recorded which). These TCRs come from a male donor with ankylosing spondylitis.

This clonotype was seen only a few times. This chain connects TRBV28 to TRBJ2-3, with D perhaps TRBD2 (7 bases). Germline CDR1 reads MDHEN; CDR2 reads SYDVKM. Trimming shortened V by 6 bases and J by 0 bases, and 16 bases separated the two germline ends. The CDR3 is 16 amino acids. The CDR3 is CASRGGAASSTDTQYF. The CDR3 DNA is TGTGCCAGCAGGGGGGGGGCAGCCTCTAGCACAGATACGCAGTATTTT.

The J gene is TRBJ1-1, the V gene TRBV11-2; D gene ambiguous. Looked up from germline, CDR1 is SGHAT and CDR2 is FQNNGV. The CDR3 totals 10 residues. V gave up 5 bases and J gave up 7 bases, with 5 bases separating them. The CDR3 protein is CASSDFEAFF. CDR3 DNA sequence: TGTGCCAGCAGCGACTTTGAAGCTTTCTTT. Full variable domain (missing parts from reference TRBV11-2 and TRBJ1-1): EAGVAQSPRYKIIEKRQSVAFWCNPISGHATLYWYQQILGQGPKLLIQFQNNGVVDDSQLPKDRFSAERLKGVDSTLKIQPAKLEDSAVYLCASSDFEAFFGQGTRLTVV.

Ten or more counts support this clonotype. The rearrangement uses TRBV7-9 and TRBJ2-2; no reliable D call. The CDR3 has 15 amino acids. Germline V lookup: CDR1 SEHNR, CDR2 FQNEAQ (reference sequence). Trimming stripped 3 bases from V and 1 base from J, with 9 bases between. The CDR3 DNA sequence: TGTGCCAGCAGCTTGGTCGGGCGGAACACCGGGGAGCTGTTTTTT. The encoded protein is CASSLVGRNTGELFF.

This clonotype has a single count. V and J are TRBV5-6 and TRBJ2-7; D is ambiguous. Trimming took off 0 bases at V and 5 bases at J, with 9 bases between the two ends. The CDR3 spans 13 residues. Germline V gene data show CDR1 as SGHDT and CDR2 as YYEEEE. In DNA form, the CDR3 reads TGTGCCAGCAGCTTGGCGGGCGCGGACGAGCAGTACTTC. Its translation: CASSLAGADEQYF.

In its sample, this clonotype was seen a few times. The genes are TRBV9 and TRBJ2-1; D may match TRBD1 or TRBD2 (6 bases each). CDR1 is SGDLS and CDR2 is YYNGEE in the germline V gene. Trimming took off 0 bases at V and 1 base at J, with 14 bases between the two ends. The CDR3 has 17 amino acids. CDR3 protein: CASSVEGGGGSYNEQFF. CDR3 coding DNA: TGTGCCAGCAGCGTAGAGGGGGGAGGCGGTTCCTACAATGAGCAGTTCTTC.

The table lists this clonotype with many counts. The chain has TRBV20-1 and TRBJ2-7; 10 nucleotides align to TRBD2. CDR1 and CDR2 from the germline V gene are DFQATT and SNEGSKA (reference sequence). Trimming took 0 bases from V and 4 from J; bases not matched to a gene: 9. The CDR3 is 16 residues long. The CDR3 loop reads CSARDPSTSGWYEQYF. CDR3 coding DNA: TGCAGTGCTAGAGACCCCTCGACTAGCGGGTGGTACGAGCAGTACTTC.

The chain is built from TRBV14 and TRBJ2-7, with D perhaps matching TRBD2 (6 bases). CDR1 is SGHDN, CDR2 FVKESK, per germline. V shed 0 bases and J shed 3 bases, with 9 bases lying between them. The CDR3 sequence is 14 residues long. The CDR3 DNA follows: TGTGCCAGCAGCCAAGAGGGACTCCGCTACGAGCAGTACTTC. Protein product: CASSQEGLRYEQYF.

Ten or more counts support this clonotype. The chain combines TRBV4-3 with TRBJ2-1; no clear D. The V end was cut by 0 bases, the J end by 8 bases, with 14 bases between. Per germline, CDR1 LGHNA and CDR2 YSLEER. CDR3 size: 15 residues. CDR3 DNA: TGCGCCAGCAGCCAAGAATCGGTTTCCGGCGATGAGCAGTTCTTC. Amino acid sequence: CASSQESVSGDEQFF.